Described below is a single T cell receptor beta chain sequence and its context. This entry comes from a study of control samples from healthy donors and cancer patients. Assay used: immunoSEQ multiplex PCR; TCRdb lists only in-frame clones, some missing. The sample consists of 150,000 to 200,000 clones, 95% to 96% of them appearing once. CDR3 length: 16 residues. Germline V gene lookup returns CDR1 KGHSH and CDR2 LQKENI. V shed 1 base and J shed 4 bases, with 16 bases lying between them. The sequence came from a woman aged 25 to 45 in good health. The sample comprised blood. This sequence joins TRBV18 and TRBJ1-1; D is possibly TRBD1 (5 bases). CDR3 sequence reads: CASSPLKGGVVTEAFF. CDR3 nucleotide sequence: TGTGCCAGCTCACCACTGAAGGGAGGGGTTGTCACTGAAGCTTTCTTT.